A single sample is the source of the 11 T cell receptor beta chains below, sequenced in a study of cytomegalovirus exposure and HLA in healthy donors. Primers: 60 Vbeta forward and 13 Jbeta reverse. TCRdb keeps only in-frame clones here, not all; method: immunoSEQ multiplex PCR. The sample shows roughly 120,000 clones, 74% of them seen only once. The sample taken for sequencing was PBMCs. These receptors originate from a man in his forties or fifties in good health and CMV-seropositive.

This clone was counted between two and nine times. The rearrangement joins TRBV7-9 to TRBJ2-3; 9 positions match TRBD2. Germline V lookup: CDR1 SEHNR, CDR2 FQNEAQ (reference sequence). Trimming removed 3 bases from V and 4 bases from J; junction bases left unmatched: 11. The CDR3 extends over 17 amino acids. CDR3 sequence (DNA): TGTGCCAGCAGCTTTGGCTCGTCTAGCGGGGCAGCAGATACGCAGTATTTT. Protein: CASSFGSSSGAADTQYF.

The J gene is TRBJ1-1, the V gene TRBV5-1; TRBD1 aligns across 10 bases. There are 16 residues in the CDR3. Germline CDR1 is SGHRS and CDR2 is YFSETQ. The trim removed 3 bases at V and 5 bases at J, leaving 10 bases unmatched. This CDR3 is CASSSGQGRTVTEAFF. The CDR3 DNA sequence: TGCGCCAGCAGCTCGGGACAGGGGAGGACGGTAACTGAAGCTTTCTTT.

This chain uses TRBV5-1 with TRBJ1-6; no definite D call. CDR3 length equals 12 residues. Germline CDR1 is SGHRS and CDR2 is YFSETQ. Trimming removed 3 bases at V and 14 bases at J, with 12 bases between. The CDR3 region is CASSSREGSLHF. In nucleotides, the CDR3 is TGCGCCAGCAGCTCGCGTGAGGGTTCCCTCCACTTT.

This clone was found a few times. This chain joins TRBV7-9 and TRBJ1-2; 7 bases are shared with TRBD1. After removal of 4 bases from V and 4 bases from J, the junction contained 3 bases not matched to a gene. CDR1 is SEHNR, CDR2 FQNEAQ, per germline (reference sequence). The CDR3 contains 13 residues. DNA of the CDR3: TGTGCCAGCAGCTATACAGGGGCCTATGGCTACACCTTC. This translates into CASSYTGAYGYTF. The variable domain in full, completed from reference TRBV7-9 and TRBJ1-2, reads DTGVSQNPRHKITKRGQNVTFRCDPISEHNRLYWYRQTLGQGPEFLTYFQNEAQLEKSRLLSDRFSAERPKGSFSTLEIQRTEQGDSAMYLCASSYTGAYGYTFGSGTRLTVV.

This sequence joins TRBV11-3 and TRBJ2-5; D is possibly TRBD2 (6 bases). The CDR3 consists of 18 residues. Germline V gives CDR1 SGHNT, CDR2 YENEEA. The ends were cut back, 1 base at V and 2 bases at J, with 20 bases in the middle. CDR3 sequence: CASSLGGWGVPLQETQYF. Here the CDR3 DNA reads TGTGCCAGCAGCTTAGGGGGGTGGGGGGTCCCCCTACAAGAGACCCAGTACTTC.

The V call is TRBV21-1, the J call TRBJ2-7; whether TRBD1, the table's D call, matches the DNA was not checked. TRBV21-1 is a recognized pseudogene. The CDR3 runs to 20 residues. The CDR3 sequence is CASSKARIWAPEPQSYEQYF. The DNA for the CDR3 is TGTGCCAGCAGCAAAGCAAGAATCTGGGCCCCTGAGCCCCAATCCTACGAGCAGTACTTC.

The rearrangement links TRBV7-8 to TRBJ1-6; TRBD1 might be the D (6 bases). Germline V lookup: CDR1 SGHVS, CDR2 FQNEAQ. This CDR3 contains 14 residues. V lost 7 bases and J 9 bases, leaving 16 bases between the germline ends. The CDR3 nucleotides read TGTGCCAGCAACTCAACATACAGGGTTTCACCCCTCCACTTT. Residues: CASNSTYRVSPLHF.

The chain uses TRBV5-4 and TRBJ2-1, with TRBD2 matching 12 bases. V trimming: 3 bases; J trimming: 6 bases; junction bases outside the gene matches: 7. The CDR3 is 16 amino acids. Germline CDR1 and CDR2: SGHNT and YYREEE (reference sequence). CDR3 bases: TGTGCCAGCAGCTGGGGCCTAGCGGGAGGGTTCAATGAGCAGTTCTTC. This gives the protein CASSWGLAGGFNEQFF.

The V call is TRBV30, the J call TRBJ1-4, with D hard to call. CDR3 size: 13 residues. The germline V gene encodes CDR1 GTSNPN and CDR2 SVGIG (reference sequence). Between the trimmed V and J ends, which lost 2 bases and 7 bases, there was a span of 11 bases. The CDR3 DNA reads TGTGCCTGGAGTCCCCGTTCGGGTGAAAAACTGTTTTTT. Residues: CAWSPRSGEKLFF. The whole variable domain, remainder taken from reference TRBV30 and TRBJ1-4, is SQTIHQWPATLVQPVGSPLSLECTVEGTSNPNLYWYRQAAGRGLQLLFYSVGIGQISSEVPQNLSASRPQDRQFILSSKKLLLSDSGFYLCAWSPRSGEKLFFGSGTQLSVL.

The chain uses TRBV27 and TRBJ1-1, with D uncertain. V was shortened by 1 base and J by 1 base, with 4 bases between the two germline ends. Looked up from germline, CDR1 is MNHEY and CDR2 is SMNVEV (reference sequence). CDR3 size: 13 residues. CDR3 protein: CASSLYRNTEAFF. The CDR3 bases are TGTGCCAGCAGTTTATATAGGAACACTGAAGCTTTCTTT.

The CDR3 is CASSSLAGGPFFEQYF. Here the CDR3 DNA reads TGTGCCAGCAGCTCCCTAGCGGGAGGGCCTTTTTTCGAGCAGTACTTC. This chain joins TRBV28 and TRBJ2-7, with TRBD2 identical over 12 bases. Germline V gene lookup returns CDR1 MDHEN and CDR2 SYDVKM. Losses at the gene ends were 6 bases for V and 6 bases for J; bases not matched to a gene: 12. The CDR3 runs 16 residues.